The 18 T cell receptor beta chains below were found in one sample sequenced in a study of beta chain features in type 1 diabetes. Expressed TCRB transcripts got sequenced, as all isolated RNA was reverse transcribed. Only in-frame clones appear in the TCRdb table, and some are missing; sequencing was by immunoSEQ multiplex PCR. Of 850,000 to 900,000 clones listed, 15% to 20% are singletons. Sequenced material: naive CD4+ T cells from blood. These TCRs come from a woman younger than 35 in good health.

This clone was counted a few times. The gene calls are TRBV5-1 and TRBJ2-1; 11 positions agree with TRBD2. In germline, CDR1 is SGHRS, CDR2 YFSETQ. This CDR3 region has 15 residues. Trimming at V came to 2 bases and at J to 8 bases, leaving 6 bases not matched to a gene. Written as DNA, the CDR3 is TGCGCCAGCAGCTTAACGGGACTAGCGGTTCATGAGCAGTTCTTC. This encodes CASSLTGLAVHEQFF.

The CDR3 loop reads CSAWWVEQFF. CDR3 nucleotides: TGCAGTGCGTGGTGGGTTGAGCAGTTCTTC. J is TRBJ2-1 and V is TRBV20-1; D gene ambiguous. The germline V gene has CDR1 DFQATT and CDR2 SNEGSKA (reference sequence). CDR3 size: 10 residues. The V end was cut by 6 bases, the J end by 9 bases, with 9 bases between.

This clone was recorded a few times. The chain combines TRBV10-3 with TRBJ2-3; 7 bases match TRBD2. Germline CDR1 is ENHRY and CDR2 is SYGVKD. This CDR3 is built from 17 residues. V was pared by 4 bases and J by 2 bases, with 12 bases of the junction left unmatched. CDR3 region: CAISVGQASGPTDTQYF. Written as DNA, the CDR3 is TGTGCCATCAGTGTTGGTCAGGCTAGCGGTCCCACAGATACGCAGTATTTT.

This clone was counted only a few times. J is TRBJ1-1 and V is TRBV18; 7 nucleotides agree with TRBD1. V shed 3 bases, J shed 5 bases, and the junction held 12 bases outside the gene matches. The CDR3 is made up of 16 amino acids. Germline V gives CDR1 KGHSH, CDR2 LQKENI. Here the CDR3 reads CASSPVTGNVKTEAFF. CDR3 DNA sequence: TGTGCCAGCTCACCGGTGACAGGGAATGTAAAAACTGAAGCTTTCTTT.

The table lists this clone with a few counts. The rearrangement uses TRBV5-1 and TRBJ2-1; TRBD2 matches at 8 bases. Germline trimming cut 2 bases from V and 4 bases from J; bases unmatched to any gene: 2. The CDR3 spans 14 residues. Germline CDR1 SGHRS, CDR2 YFSETQ. The CDR3 is CASSFSGTYNEQFF. The CDR3, as DNA: TGCGCCAGCAGCTTTAGCGGGACTTACAATGAGCAGTTCTTC.

To note about this clone: Other nucleotide sequences from this sample produce the same CDR3. V gene TRBV5-1 combines with J gene TRBJ2-5; no firm D call. V lost 0 bases and J lost 4, with 10 bases in between. Germline V CDR1 and CDR2: SGHRS, YFSETQ. The CDR3 length is 14 residues. In DNA form, the CDR3 reads TGCGCCAGCAGCTTGGCCCGGTCTGGAGAGACCCAGTACTTC. This translates into CASSLARSGETQYF.

The sample holds a few counts of this clone. Germline is not matched at one junction end, which may reflect a read error. This chain joins TRBV7-9 and TRBJ2-7; D gene uncertain. Germline V CDR1 and CDR2: SEHNR, FQNEAQ (reference sequence). The CDR3 totals 13 residues. The CDR3 here is CASSQDYRYEQYF. The DNA for the CDR3 is TGCGCCAGCAGCCAAGATTACCGCTACGAGCAGTACTTC.

The J gene is TRBJ2-5, the V gene TRBV21-1; the table's D call, TRBD2, has no DNA check behind it. TRBV21-1 is classified as a pseudogene. The CDR3 is 11 residues long. Here the CDR3 reads CARKREETQYF. In nucleotides, the CDR3 is TGTGCCCGTAAGCGAGAAGAGACCCAGTACTTC.

J is TRBJ1-3 and V is TRBV12-5; 8 nucleotides match TRBD1. With 0 bases clipped from V and 1 base from J, the junction kept 14 bases outside the gene matches. Germline lookup yields CDR1 LGHNT and CDR2 FRNRAP. The CDR3 extends over 20 amino acids. CDR3 protein: CASGLVLGSQGAFSGNTIYF. CDR3 nucleotide sequence: TGTGCTAGTGGTTTGGTACTAGGTTCTCAGGGGGCTTTTTCTGGAAACACCATATATTTT.

This clone was seen a few times. The chain links TRBV14 to TRBJ1-3; D may be TRBD1 (6 bases). With 3 bases removed from V and 8 bases from J, the gap between germline ends came to 20 bases. CDR1 SGHDN and CDR2 FVKESK come from the germline V gene. The CDR3 sequence is 16 residues long. CDR3: CASSHLPGAGIHTIYF. DNA of the CDR3: TGTGCCAGCAGCCACCTCCCAGGGGCTGGTATCCACACCATATATTTT.

V is TRBV10-2 and J is TRBJ2-5; 8 positions match TRBD1. CDR1 WSHSY and CDR2 SAAADI come from the germline V gene. This CDR3 region has 15 residues. V was clipped by 3 bases and J by 5 bases; unmatched bases: 8. CDR3 coding DNA: TGCGCCAGCAGTGATCGCCAGGGGGCAGGGGAGACCCAGTACTTC. It encodes CASSDRQGAGETQYF.

V and J are TRBV18 and TRBJ1-2; D remains ambiguous. CDR1 and CDR2 (germline): KGHSH, LQKENI. Trimming shortened V by 4 bases and J by 6 bases, and 15 bases separated the two germline ends. This CDR3 spans 14 amino acids. The CDR3, as DNA: TGTGCCAGCTCACTTGGGATTACTGCGAATGGCTACACCTTC. Protein sequence: CASSLGITANGYTF.

This clone showed up just a few times. The V and J genes are TRBV7-2 and TRBJ2-1; D possibly matches TRBD1 or TRBD2 (5 bases each). Germline-derived CDR1 and CDR2 are SGHTA and FQGNSA. The V end lost 5 bases, the J end lost 3 bases, and 14 bases lay between the germline ends. The CDR3 has 15 amino acids. The CDR3 loop reads CASSRDGGGYNEQFF. CDR3 sequence (DNA): TGTGCCAGCAGCCGGGACGGAGGCGGCTACAATGAGCAGTTCTTC.

This chain links TRBV10-3 with TRBJ2-7; D might be TRBD2 (6 bases). The CDR3 is made up of 11 amino acids. Germline values: CDR1 ENHRY, CDR2 SYGVKD. V lost 6 bases and J lost 6, with 9 bases in between. The CDR3 sequence: CAIRRDSEQYF. In DNA, the CDR3 is TGTGCCATCAGGCGGGACTCCGAGCAGTACTTC.

This clone was counted only a few times. The rearrangement links TRBV7-2 to TRBJ2-3; weak D call: TRBD1 (5 bases). Trimming left V 1 base short and J 0 bases short, with 14 bases between. Germline loops: CDR1 SGHTA, CDR2 FQGNSA. The CDR3 length is 17 residues. CDR3 in amino acids: CASSLVAWQGSTDTQYF. The CDR3 nucleotides are TGTGCCAGCAGCTTAGTAGCCTGGCAGGGCAGCACAGATACGCAGTATTTT.

The rearrangement uses TRBV7-9 and TRBJ2-7; 7 nucleotides match TRBD1. The CDR3 has 15 amino acids. Germline loops: CDR1 SEHNR, CDR2 FQNEAQ (reference sequence). The junction had 8 bases not matched to a gene; V was cut back by 3 bases and J by 3 bases. CDR3 sequence (DNA): TGTGCCAGCAGCTTGGGGACGGGACAGCTCTACGAGCAGTACTTC. The encoded protein is CASSLGTGQLYEQYF.

The chain is built from TRBV28 and TRBJ2-1; TRBD2 is a possible D gene (5 bases). Germline CDR1 and CDR2: MDHEN and SYDVKM. CDR3 length: 15 amino acids. The V and J ends lost 1 base and 7 bases respectively, with 14 bases between them. This chain's CDR3 is CASSLSGIDGNEQFF. The DNA for the CDR3 is TGTGCCAGCAGTTTATCGGGGATCGACGGTAATGAGCAGTTCTTC.

This clone has more than one count but fewer than ten. The J gene is TRBJ2-1, the V gene TRBV29-1, with a tentative D call TRBD2 (5 bases). This CDR3 is 16 amino acids long. The germline V gene has CDR1 SQVTM and CDR2 ANQGSEA. The ends were cut back, 4 bases at V and 7 bases at J, with 23 bases in the middle. The CDR3 DNA reads as TGCAGCGTTGTTGCTAGTGGGAGAGTAATCGGGAATGAGCAGTTCTTC. Protein sequence: CSVVASGRVIGNEQFF.